Detailed here is one T cell receptor beta chain. Its specificity is not known. This sample also contains other DNA sequences that code for the same CDR3. This record comes from a study of cytomegalovirus exposure and HLA in healthy donors. Overall study results and limits: Some TCR beta chains (more than 150 of them) were listed as cytomegalovirus-associated. In vitro data verified three CMV-associated chains as specific for CMV antigens.

Measured with immunoSEQ multiplex PCR; TCRdb has only the in-frame clones, and not every one. This sample has 260,000 or so clones, with about 83% found just once. The clonotype comes from a young man in good health and CMV-seronegative. Specimen: PBMCs.

The CDR3 coding sequence is TGCGCCAGCAGCGACTCAGGGGGCAATCAGCCCCAGCATTTT. This translates into CASSDSGGNQPQHF. V and J are TRBV5-1 and TRBJ1-5, with D possibly being TRBD1 (6 bases). The CDR3 spans 14 residues. The germline CDR1 and CDR2 sequences are SGHRS and YFSETQ. V was trimmed by 4 bases and J by 2 bases, leaving 10 bases between them.